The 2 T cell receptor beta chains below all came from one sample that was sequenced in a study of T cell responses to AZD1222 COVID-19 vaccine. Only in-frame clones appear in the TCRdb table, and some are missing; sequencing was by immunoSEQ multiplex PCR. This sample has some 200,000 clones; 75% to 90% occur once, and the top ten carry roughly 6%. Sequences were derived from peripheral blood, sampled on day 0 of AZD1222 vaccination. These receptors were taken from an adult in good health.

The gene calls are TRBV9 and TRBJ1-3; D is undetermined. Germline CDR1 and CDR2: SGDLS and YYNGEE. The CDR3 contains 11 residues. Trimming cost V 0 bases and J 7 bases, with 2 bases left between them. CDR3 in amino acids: CASSVANTIYF. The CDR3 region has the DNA TGTGCCAGCAGCGTAGCTAACACCATATATTTT.

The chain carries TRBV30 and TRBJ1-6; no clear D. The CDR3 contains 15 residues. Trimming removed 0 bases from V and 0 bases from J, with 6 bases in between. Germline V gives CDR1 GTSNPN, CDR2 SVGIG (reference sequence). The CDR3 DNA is TGTGCCTGGAGTGTAGGGAGCTCCTATAATTCACCCCTCCACTTT. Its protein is CAWSVGSSYNSPLHF.